This T cell receptor beta chain was found in a study of blood T cell repertoires in COVID-19. As for the study in general: In each case, the material was cDNA or gDNA derived from T cells, B-cell-depleted T cells, or PBMCs.

Original methodology: Estimates of nucleated cell counts were drawn from the amplification of reference gene primers. Measured with immunoSEQ multiplex PCR; TCRdb has only the in-frame clones, and not every one. That table gives V, J and clone size, and the DNA gave D and trimming. The data hold 250,000 to 300,000 clones, with 70% to 90% observed a single time. Germline V gives CDR1 MNHEY, CDR2 SMNVEV (reference sequence). Losses at the gene ends were 8 bases for V and 6 bases for J; bases not matched to a gene: 13. This CDR3 region has 16 residues. In Seattle, patients joined the study during active infection and were tracked longitudinally.

V is TRBV27 and J is TRBJ1-5, with 10 bases aligning to TRBD1. The specimen was peripheral blood. This TCR derives from a woman between 55 and 75 years old with COVID-19, enrolled during active disease. CDR3 residues: CASGGTGDKWGQPQHF. The CDR3, as DNA: TGTGCCAGCGGTGGGACAGGGGACAAATGGGGTCAGCCCCAGCATTTT.